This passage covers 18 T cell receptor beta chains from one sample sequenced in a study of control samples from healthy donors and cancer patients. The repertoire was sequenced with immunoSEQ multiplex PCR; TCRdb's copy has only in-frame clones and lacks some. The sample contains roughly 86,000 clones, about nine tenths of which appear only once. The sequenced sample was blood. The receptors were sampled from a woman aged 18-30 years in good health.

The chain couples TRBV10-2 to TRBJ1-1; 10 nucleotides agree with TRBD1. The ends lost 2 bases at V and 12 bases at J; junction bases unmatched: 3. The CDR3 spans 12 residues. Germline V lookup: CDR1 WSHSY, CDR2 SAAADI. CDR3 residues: CASSEGTGVTFF. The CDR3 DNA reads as TGCGCCAGCAGTGAGGGGACAGGGGTAACTTTCTTT.

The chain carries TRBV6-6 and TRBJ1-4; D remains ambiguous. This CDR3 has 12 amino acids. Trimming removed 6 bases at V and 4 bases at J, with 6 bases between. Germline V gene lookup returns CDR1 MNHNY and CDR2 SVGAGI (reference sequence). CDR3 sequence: CASRRLNEKLFF. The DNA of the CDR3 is TGTGCCAGCAGGAGACTTAATGAAAAACTGTTTTTT.

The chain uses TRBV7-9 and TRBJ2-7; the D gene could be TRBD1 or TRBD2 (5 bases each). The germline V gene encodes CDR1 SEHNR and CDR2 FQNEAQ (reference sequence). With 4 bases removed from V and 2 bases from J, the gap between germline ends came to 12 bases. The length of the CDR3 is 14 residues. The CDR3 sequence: CASSSGDGPYEQYF. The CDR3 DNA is TGTGCCAGCAGCTCTGGGGACGGCCCCTACGAGCAGTACTTC.

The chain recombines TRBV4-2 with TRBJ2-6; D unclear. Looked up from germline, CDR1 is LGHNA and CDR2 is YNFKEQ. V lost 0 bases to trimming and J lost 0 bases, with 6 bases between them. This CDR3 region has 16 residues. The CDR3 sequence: CASSQDQDSGANVLTF. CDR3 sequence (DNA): TGTGCCAGCAGCCAAGATCAAGACTCTGGGGCCAACGTCCTGACTTTC.

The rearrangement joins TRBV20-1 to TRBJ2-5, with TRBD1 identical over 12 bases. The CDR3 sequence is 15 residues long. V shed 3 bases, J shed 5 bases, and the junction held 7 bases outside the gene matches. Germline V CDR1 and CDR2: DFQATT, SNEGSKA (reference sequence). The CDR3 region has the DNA TGCAGTGCTAGTGAAGGGACAGGGGGCAGGGAGACCCAGTACTTC. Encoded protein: CSASEGTGGRETQYF.

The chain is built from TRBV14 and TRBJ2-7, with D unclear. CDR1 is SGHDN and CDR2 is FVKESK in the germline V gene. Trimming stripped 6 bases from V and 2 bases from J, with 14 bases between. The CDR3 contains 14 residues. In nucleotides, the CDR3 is TGTGCCAGCAGTCCTGACATACTTGCCTACGAGCAGTACTTC. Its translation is CASSPDILAYEQYF.

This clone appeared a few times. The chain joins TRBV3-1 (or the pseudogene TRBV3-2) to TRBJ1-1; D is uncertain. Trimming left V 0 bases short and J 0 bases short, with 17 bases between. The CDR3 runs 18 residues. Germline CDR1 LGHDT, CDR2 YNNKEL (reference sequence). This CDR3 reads CASSQDRRIERLNTEAFF. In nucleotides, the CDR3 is TGTGCCAGCAGCCAAGATCGCCGGATCGAGAGGTTGAACACTGAAGCTTTCTTT.

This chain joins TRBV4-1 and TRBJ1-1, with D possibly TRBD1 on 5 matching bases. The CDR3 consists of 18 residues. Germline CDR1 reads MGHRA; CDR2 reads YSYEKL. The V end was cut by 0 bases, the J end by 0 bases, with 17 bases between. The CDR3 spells CASSQDTRGARMNTEAFF. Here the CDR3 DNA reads TGCGCCAGCAGCCAAGATACGCGGGGCGCAAGGATGAACACTGAAGCTTTCTTT.

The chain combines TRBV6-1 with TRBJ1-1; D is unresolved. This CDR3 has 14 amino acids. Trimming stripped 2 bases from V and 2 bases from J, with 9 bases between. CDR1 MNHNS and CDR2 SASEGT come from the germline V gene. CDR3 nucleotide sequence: TGTGCCAGCAGTGAATTTATGGAAAACACTGAAGCTTTCTTT. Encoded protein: CASSEFMENTEAFF.

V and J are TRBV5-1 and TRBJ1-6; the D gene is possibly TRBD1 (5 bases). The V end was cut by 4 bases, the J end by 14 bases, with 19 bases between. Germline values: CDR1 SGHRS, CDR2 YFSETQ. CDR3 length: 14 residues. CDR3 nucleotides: TGCGCCAGCAGCCCGGGACGGAGTAGCGAGGCCCTCCACTTT. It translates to CASSPGRSSEALHF.

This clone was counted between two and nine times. The CDR3: CASSLRTASGNTIYF. DNA for the CDR3: TGTGCCAGCAGCTTGCGAACAGCCTCTGGAAACACCATATATTTT. V usage is TRBV7-2 and J usage is TRBJ1-3; unclear D gene. Germline loops: CDR1 SGHTA, CDR2 FQGNSA. This CDR3 is built from 15 residues. Trimming removed 3 bases at V and 0 bases at J, with 9 bases between.

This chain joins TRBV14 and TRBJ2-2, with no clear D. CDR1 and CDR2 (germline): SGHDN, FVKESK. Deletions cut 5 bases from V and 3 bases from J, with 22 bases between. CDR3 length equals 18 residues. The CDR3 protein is CASSAKHGRVTDTGELFF. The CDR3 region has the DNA TGTGCCAGCAGCGCAAAACATGGCCGAGTAACTGACACCGGGGAGCTGTTTTTT.

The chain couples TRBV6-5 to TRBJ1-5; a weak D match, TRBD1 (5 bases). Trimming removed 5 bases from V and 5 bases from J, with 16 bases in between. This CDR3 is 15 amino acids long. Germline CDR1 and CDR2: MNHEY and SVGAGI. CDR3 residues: CASSLQGGGDQPQHF. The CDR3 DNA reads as TGTGCCAGCAGTCTGCAGGGTGGAGGCGATCAGCCCCAGCATTTT.

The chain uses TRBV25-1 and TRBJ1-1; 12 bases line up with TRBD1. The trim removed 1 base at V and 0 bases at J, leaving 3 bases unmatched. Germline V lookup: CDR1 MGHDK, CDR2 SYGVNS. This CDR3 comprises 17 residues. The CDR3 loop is CASSESGTGGMNTEAFF. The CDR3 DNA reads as TGTGCCAGCAGTGAATCGGGGACAGGGGGCATGAACACTGAAGCTTTCTTT.

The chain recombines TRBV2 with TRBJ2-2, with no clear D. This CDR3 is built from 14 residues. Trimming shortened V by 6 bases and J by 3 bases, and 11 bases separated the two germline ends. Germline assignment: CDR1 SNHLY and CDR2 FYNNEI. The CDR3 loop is CASRVRSDTGELFF. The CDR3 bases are TGTGCCAGCAGGGTCAGATCGGACACCGGGGAGCTGTTTTTT.

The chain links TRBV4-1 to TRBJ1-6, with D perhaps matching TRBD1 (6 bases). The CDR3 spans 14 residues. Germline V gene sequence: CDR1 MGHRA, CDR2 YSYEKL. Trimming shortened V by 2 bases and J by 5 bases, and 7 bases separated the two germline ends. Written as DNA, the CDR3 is TGCGCCAGCAGCCAACAGGGGAATAATTCACCCCTCCACTTT. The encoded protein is CASSQQGNNSPLHF.

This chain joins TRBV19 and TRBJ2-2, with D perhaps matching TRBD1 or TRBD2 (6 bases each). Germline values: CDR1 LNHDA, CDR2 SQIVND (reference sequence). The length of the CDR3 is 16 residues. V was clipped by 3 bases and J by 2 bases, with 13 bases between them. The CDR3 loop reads CASSISGGLNTGELFF. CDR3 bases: TGTGCCAGTAGTATTTCTGGGGGGCTCAACACCGGGGAGCTGTTTTTT.

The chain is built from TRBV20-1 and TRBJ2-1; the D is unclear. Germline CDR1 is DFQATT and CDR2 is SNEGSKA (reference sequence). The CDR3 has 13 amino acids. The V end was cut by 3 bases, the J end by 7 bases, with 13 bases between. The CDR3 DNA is TGCAGTGCTAGTCAAAAGATCGGGAATGAGCAGTTCTTC. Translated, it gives CSASQKIGNEQFF.